One sample yielded the 15 T cell receptor beta chains listed below, sequenced in a study of follicular helper T cells after annual influenza vaccination (dated by TCRdb to about 2017). The library relied on the immunoSEQ multiplex PCR assay. TCRdb's version of the immuneACCESS table is confined to in-frame rearrangements and falls short of the full clone set. An unresolved V gene accounts for under half of the shortfall where checked; the remainder is of unknown origin. The sample profile shows around 9,000 clones; about 80% of them were found once. The top ten clones comprise 0.45% to 0.75% of the sample. In the paper's terms, the time point label means: 2013-2014 season, 7 days after vaccination. Here the sequenced sample was CXCR5- memory CD4+ T cells sorted from blood, taken 7 days after influenza vaccination. The cell subset or site label on this specimen signifies: CXCR5- memory CD4 T cells. The receptors come from an adult who received the influenza vaccine.

The genes are TRBV18 and TRBJ2-1; no firm D call. The germline V gene encodes CDR1 KGHSH and CDR2 LQKENI. The CDR3 extends over 15 amino acids. Between the trimmed V and J ends, which lost 6 bases and 0 bases, there was a span of 12 bases. The DNA for the CDR3 is TGTGCCAGCTCTCTTGACTTGAGCTCCTACAATGAGCAGTTCTTC. Its protein is CASSLDLSSYNEQFF.

The chain uses TRBV28 and TRBJ1-3; 8 positions agree with TRBD1. Germline values: CDR1 MDHEN, CDR2 SYDVKM. The CDR3 has 15 residues. The ends lost 5 bases at V and 0 bases at J; junction bases unmatched: 3. This CDR3 reads CASSPTGVSGNTIYF. The CDR3 region has the DNA TGTGCCAGCAGTCCGACAGGGGTCTCTGGAAACACCATATATTTT.

This chain links TRBV5-8 with TRBJ2-3, with D possibly TRBD2 on 6 matching bases. Trimming took off 4 bases at V and 3 bases at J, with 15 bases between the two ends. CDR3 length: 15 residues. From germline, CDR1 is SGHTS and CDR2 YDEGEE. The CDR3 spells CASSSGRRVTDTQYF. In DNA, the CDR3 is TGTGCCAGCAGCAGTGGTCGGAGGGTAACAGATACGCAGTATTTT.

The chain combines TRBV1 with TRBJ2-6. TRBV1 is a known pseudogene. The CDR3 runs to 18 residues. CDR3 loop: CTSSCVSCAQSRANVLTF. Here the CDR3 DNA reads TGCACCAGCAGCTGTGTGAGTTGTGCACAAAGTCGGGCCAACGTCCTGACTTTC.

This chain uses TRBV30 with TRBJ1-4, with TRBD1 as a possible D gene (5 bases). The CDR3 length is 13 residues. Trimming left V 3 bases short and J 6 bases short, with 11 bases between. Germline CDR1 GTSNPN, CDR2 SVGIG (reference sequence). CDR3 protein: CAWRQVQDEKLFF. CDR3 sequence (DNA): TGTGCCTGGAGACAGGTCCAGGATGAAAAACTGTTTTTT.

The chain combines TRBV19 with TRBJ2-2; tentatively, D is TRBD1 (5 bases). This CDR3 is built from 17 residues. Germline CDR1 and CDR2: LNHDA and SQIVND (reference sequence). Trimming pared 3 bases from V and 1 base from J, leaving 15 bases between. CDR3 bases: TGTGCCAGTAGTATTGGTCCTCCGCAGGGGAACACCGGGGAGCTGTTTTTT. It yields the protein CASSIGPPQGNTGELFF. The whole variable domain, filled in from reference TRBV19 and TRBJ2-2, reads DGGITQSPKYLFRKEGQNVTLSCEQNLNHDAMYWYRQDPGQGLRLIYYSQIVNDFQKGDIAEGYSVSREKKESFPLTVTSAQKNPTAFYLCASSIGPPQGNTGELFFGEGSRLTVL.

The CDR3 is CSVQTSENTEAFF. Written as DNA, the CDR3 is TGCAGCGTTCAAACTTCTGAAAACACTGAAGCTTTCTTT. The chain joins TRBV29-1 to TRBJ1-1; D gene unclear. The CDR3 has 13 amino acids. Germline CDR1 is SQVTM and CDR2 is ANQGSEA. The V and J ends lost 5 bases and 2 bases respectively, with 12 bases between them.

The J gene is TRBJ1-1, the V gene TRBV6-5; D unclear. The CDR3 has 15 residues. CDR1 is MNHEY, CDR2 SVGAGI, per germline. Trimming pared 0 bases from V and 0 bases from J, leaving 8 bases between. In nucleotides, the CDR3 is TGTGCCAGCAGTTACTCGAGCAGTCTGAACACTGAAGCTTTCTTT. Translating it yields CASSYSSSLNTEAFF.

The chain uses TRBV7-2 and TRBJ1-1, with D unresolved. The germline V and J ends were trimmed by 2 bases and 1 base, with 14 bases remaining between them. The CDR3 extends over 16 amino acids. The germline gives CDR1 SGHTA, CDR2 FQGNSA. The CDR3: CASSLLIRTPNTEAFF. CDR3 nucleotide sequence: TGTGCCAGCAGCTTATTGATTCGGACTCCGAACACTGAAGCTTTCTTT.

The V gene is TRBV7-2, the J gene TRBJ2-5, with no clear D. V was shortened by 3 bases and J by 2 bases, with 7 bases between the two germline ends. The CDR3 has 13 amino acids. Germline-derived CDR1 and CDR2 are SGHTA and FQGNSA. The CDR3 DNA is TGTGCCAGCAGCTTGGACGGACAAGAGACCCAGTACTTC. Translated: CASSLDGQETQYF.

The rearrangement uses TRBV28 and TRBJ2-2, with a tentative D call TRBD1 (6 bases). The CDR3 has 14 residues. The V gene's germline CDR1 is MDHEN and CDR2 SYDVKM. V lost 2 bases and J lost 4, with 8 bases in between. In nucleotides, the CDR3 is TGTGCCAGCAGTTTAGGGGGCTCCACCGGGGAGCTGTTTTTT. Translated, it gives CASSLGGSTGELFF.

The rearrangement uses TRBV19 and TRBJ1-4; possibly TRBD1 for D (5 bases). Per germline, CDR1 LNHDA and CDR2 SQIVND (reference sequence). The CDR3 runs to 15 residues. V was pared by 4 bases and J by 0 bases, with 9 bases between. The CDR3 nucleotides are TGTGCCAGTAGTACGTGGGGGACAACTAATGAAAAACTGTTTTTT. It specifies CASSTWGTTNEKLFF. Together with reference TRBV19 and TRBJ1-4, the CDR3 gives the full variable domain: DGGITQSPKYLFRKEGQNVTLSCEQNLNHDAMYWYRQDPGQGLRLIYYSQIVNDFQKGDIAEGYSVSREKKESFPLTVTSAQKNPTAFYLCASSTWGTTNEKLFFGSGTQLSVL.

V usage is TRBV18 and J usage is TRBJ2-3, with 8 bases lining up with TRBD2. J lost 6 bases, V lost 5 bases, and 4 bases had no gene match. Germline CDR1 KGHSH, CDR2 LQKENI. The CDR3 runs 13 residues. CDR3 DNA: TGTGCCAGCTCAGTCGGCGGGGGGGATACGCAGTATTTT. This translates into CASSVGGGDTQYF.

The rearrangement links TRBV4-2 to TRBJ1-6; TRBD1 matches 10 bases. Per germline, CDR1 LGHNA and CDR2 YNFKEQ. The CDR3 spans 19 residues. Trimming took 1 base from V and 5 from J; bases not matched to a gene: 11. The chain's CDR3 is CASSQAHSPGTGDNSPLHF. The CDR3 nucleotides are TGTGCCAGCAGCCAAGCGCATTCACCGGGGACAGGGGATAATTCACCCCTCCACTTT.

This clone appeared a single time. The genes are TRBV6-5 and TRBJ1-3; no clear D gene. The CDR3 is made up of 12 amino acids. V was cut by 7 bases and J by 1 base, with 5 bases left in between. CDR1 and CDR2 (germline): MNHEY, SVGAGI. For the CDR3, the DNA is TGTGCCAGCAAGGCATCTGGAAACACCATATATTTT. Amino acids: CASKASGNTIYF.